The next 25 T cell receptor beta chains were all read from a single sample in a study of T-cell memory formation after mild COVID-19 (dated by TCRdb to the early 2020s). Preparation of the library involved 5' RACE. These reads were obtained on an Illumina NovaSeq 6000. TCRdb reran the public reads through fastp at Q25 and MiXCR, keeping productive beta chains. Rows are unified per CDR3 protein, each entry keeping the most common DNA and genes. For this sample the table gives around 130,000 distinct CDR3 sequences, of which 13% to 15% were detected only once. The ten top clones hold 25% to 30% of the sample. Sequencing was carried out using PBMCs or a T cell subset sorted from them (not recorded which). The receptors were sampled from an adult woman who had mild COVID-19 (a few samples of this study predate the infection). The sample titles of this study are shuffled in the database, so cell type and time point are left out; the donor was told from shared clones.

The genes are TRBV20-1 and TRBJ2-7; D possibly corresponds to TRBD2 (6 bases). This CDR3 contains 15 residues. Germline V gene data show CDR1 as DFQATT and CDR2 as SNEGSKA (reference sequence). V was pared by 1 base and J by 0 bases, with 13 bases between. The DNA for the CDR3 is TGCAGTGCTAGAGCCGTAGCGGTCGGCTCCTACGAGCAGTACTTC. This translates into CSARAVAVGSYEQYF.

This clonotype showed up just a few times. V usage is TRBV28 and J usage is TRBJ2-7, with a possible D match to TRBD1 (6 bases). Looked up from germline, CDR1 is MDHEN and CDR2 is SYDVKM. V lost 5 bases to trimming and J lost 2 bases, with 13 bases between them. The length of the CDR3 is 14 residues. This CDR3 is CASSREGGAYEQYF. The CDR3 DNA reads as TGTGCCAGCAGTAGGGAAGGGGGAGCCTACGAGCAGTACTTC.

This clonotype was observed a few times. The V call is TRBV5-1, the J call TRBJ1-2; D is unclear. The germline V gene encodes CDR1 SGHRS and CDR2 YFSETQ. This CDR3 region has 13 residues. V was shortened by 4 bases and J by 6 bases, with 13 bases between the two germline ends. The CDR3 here is CASSLYGEDGYTF. CDR3 sequence (DNA): TGCGCCAGCAGCCTATACGGGGAGGATGGCTACACCTTC.

This clonotype was observed a handful of times. The CDR3 DNA is TGTGCCAGCAGCCAGGGAGGTGCGTCTAGTCAGCCCCAGCATTTT. This gives the protein CASSQGGASSQPQHF. This chain joins TRBV9 and TRBJ1-5, with D possibly being TRBD1 (5 bases). The germline V gene encodes CDR1 SGDLS and CDR2 YYNGEE. The CDR3 is made up of 15 amino acids. Trimming removed 4 bases from V and 6 bases from J, with 17 bases in between.

This clonotype came up a few times. The chain links TRBV3-1 to TRBJ2-3; 9 bases fit TRBD2. The junction had 13 bases not matched to a gene; V was cut back by 4 bases and J by 2 bases. The CDR3 is 18 amino acids. CDR1 is LGHDT and CDR2 is YNNKEL in the germline V gene (reference sequence). CDR3 nucleotide sequence: TGTGCCAGCAGCCTCTCCCTGACCAGCGGGGGGCCCACAGATACGCAGTATTTT. It encodes CASSLSLTSGGPTDTQYF.

CDR3 loop: CSATLYGELNTEAFF. The CDR3 region has the DNA TGCAGTGCTACCCTATATGGGGAGCTGAACACTGAAGCTTTCTTT. The chain has TRBV20-1 and TRBJ1-1, with no clear D. In germline, CDR1 is DFQATT, CDR2 SNEGSKA (reference sequence). The ends were cut back, 4 bases at V and 0 bases at J, with 15 bases in the middle. The CDR3 is 15 amino acids.

The J gene is TRBJ2-7, the V gene TRBV10-3; 7 nucleotides match TRBD2. V lost 0 bases, J lost 2 bases, and 7 bases stayed unmatched. Per the germline V gene, CDR1 is ENHRY and CDR2 is SYGVKD. CDR3 length equals 16 residues. The CDR3 reads CAISESLAGVTYEQYF. In DNA, the CDR3 is TGTGCCATCAGTGAGTCGTTGGCGGGAGTGACCTACGAGCAGTACTTC.

This clonotype was observed a few times. V usage is TRBV24-1 and J usage is TRBJ2-1; TRBD2 matches at 10 bases. V trimming: 3 bases; J trimming: 3 bases; junction bases outside the gene matches: 4. Germline assignment: CDR1 KGHDR and CDR2 SFDVKD. CDR3 length: 16 residues. In DNA form, the CDR3 reads TGTGCCACCAGTGATACCGGACTAGCGGACTACAATGAGCAGTTCTTC. Residues: CATSDTGLADYNEQFF.

The gene calls are TRBV7-9 and TRBJ2-2; D possibly corresponds to TRBD2 (6 bases). Germline V lookup: CDR1 SEHNR, CDR2 FQNEAQ (reference sequence). V dropped 4 bases and J dropped 1 base, with 13 bases sitting between them. The CDR3 covers 16 residues. The CDR3 loop reads CASSWEDLQNTGELFF. The CDR3 DNA reads TGTGCCAGCAGCTGGGAGGACTTGCAGAACACCGGGGAGCTGTTTTTT.

The chain has TRBV4-1 and TRBJ2-7; 10 bases match TRBD1. The CDR3 is made up of 13 amino acids. Germline CDR1 is MGHRA and CDR2 is YSYEKL. Trimming took 4 bases from V and 6 from J; bases not matched to a gene: 3. DNA of the CDR3: TGCGCCAGCAGCCCCGGGACAGGGGTCGAGCAGTACTTC. Translating gives CASSPGTGVEQYF.

The chain is built from TRBV5-5 and TRBJ1-1, with D hard to call. The length of the CDR3 is 13 residues. Germline V gene data show CDR1 as SGHKS and CDR2 as YYEKEE (reference sequence). Trimming took 7 bases from V and 4 from J, leaving 14 bases between them. The CDR3 here is CASSFGLGTEAFF. In nucleotides, the CDR3 is TGTGCCAGCTCTTTCGGCCTGGGCACTGAAGCTTTCTTT.

The chain links TRBV3-1 to TRBJ2-1; no reliable D call. Per the germline V gene, CDR1 is LGHDT and CDR2 is YNNKEL (reference sequence). Trimming took off 0 bases at V and 9 bases at J, with 12 bases between the two ends. This CDR3 has 14 amino acids. The CDR3 region has the DNA TGTGCCAGCAGCCAAGATCCCGAAATGAGTGAGCAGTTCTTC. It codes for CASSQDPEMSEQFF.

This rearrangement joins TRBV7-3 to TRBJ1-2, with D tentatively TRBD1 (5 bases). CDR1 is SGHTA and CDR2 is FQGTGA in the germline V gene. The V end was cut by 6 bases, the J end by 4 bases, with 18 bases between. This CDR3 has 15 residues. The CDR3: CASSNTHGDPYGYTF. CDR3 sequence (DNA): TGTGCCAGCAGTAACACTCATGGGGACCCCTATGGCTACACCTTC.

The table lists this clonotype with a few counts. The rearrangement uses TRBV25-1 and TRBJ2-5; 7 nucleotides align to TRBD2. The CDR3 sequence is 17 residues long. Germline V lookup: CDR1 MGHDK, CDR2 SYGVNS. V was pared by 2 bases and J by 0 bases, with 9 bases of the junction left unmatched. CDR3 sequence: CASSEAGLGGYQETQYF. The CDR3 DNA follows: TGTGCCAGCAGTGAAGCCGGACTAGGAGGATACCAAGAGACCCAGTACTTC.

The chain links TRBV4-1 to TRBJ2-7; TRBD2 matches 7 bases. The CDR3 spans 15 residues. Trimming removed 4 bases from V and 0 bases from J; junction bases left unmatched: 6. The V gene's germline CDR1 is MGHRA and CDR2 YSYEKL. As DNA, the CDR3 is TGCGCCAGCAGCCCCACGGGAGGAACCTCCTACGAGCAGTACTTC. It is translated as CASSPTGGTSYEQYF.

This clonotype has just a few counts. The gene calls are TRBV7-6 and TRBJ2-5; 12 positions match TRBD2. The CDR3 runs 19 residues. V was clipped by 5 bases and J by 2 bases; unmatched bases: 15. Germline V gene sequence: CDR1 SGHVS, CDR2 FNYEAQ. CDR3 sequence: CASSQQRASGGERQETQYF. The CDR3 DNA is TGTGCCAGCAGCCAGCAGAGGGCTAGCGGGGGGGAACGGCAAGAGACCCAGTACTTC.

V usage is TRBV20-1 and J usage is TRBJ1-2, with 7 nucleotides matching TRBD1. CDR1 and CDR2 from the germline V gene are DFQATT and SNEGSKA (reference sequence). The V gene end was trimmed by 6 bases and the J gene end by 1 base; junction bases not matched to a gene: 11. The CDR3 loop spans 15 amino acids. The CDR3 DNA is TGCAGTGCCGTTGGGGGAAGACAGGGTAACTATGGCTACACCTTC. Protein: CSAVGGRQGNYGYTF.

This clonotype has more than one count but fewer than ten. The chain employs TRBV5-5 and TRBJ2-1; 11 bases line up with TRBD2. V lost 6 bases to trimming and J lost 6 bases; unmatched junction nucleotides: 8. The germline V gene encodes CDR1 SGHKS and CDR2 YYEKEE (reference sequence). The CDR3 spans 15 residues. CDR3 coding DNA: TGTGCCAGCACCACTAGCGGGAGAACTGGCAATGAGCAGTTCTTC. Translation: CASTTSGRTGNEQFF.

The CDR3 nucleotides are TGTGCCAGCAGCCTTGGGGAGGGAACAGGCTACACCTTC. This gives the protein CASSLGEGTGYTF. The chain is built from TRBV12-3 or TRBV12-4 and TRBJ1-2; no definite D call. The CDR3 totals 13 residues. Trimming took 6 bases from V and 8 from J, leaving 16 bases between them.

This clonotype showed up just a few times. The V call is TRBV7-2, the J call TRBJ1-1; TRBD1 might be the D (6 bases). With 2 bases removed from V and 3 bases from J, the gap between germline ends came to 13 bases. CDR1 and CDR2 from the germline V gene are SGHTA and FQGNSA. This CDR3 is built from 15 residues. This chain's CDR3 is CASSLRQAGDTEAFF. The CDR3 coding sequence is TGTGCCAGCAGCTTACGACAGGCTGGGGACACTGAAGCTTTCTTT.

In its sample, this clonotype was seen a few times. This chain connects TRBV20-1 to TRBJ2-7, with D tentatively TRBD1 (5 bases). This CDR3 is 15 amino acids long. V was pared by 1 base and J by 0 bases, with 13 bases between. Germline CDR1 reads DFQATT; CDR2 reads SNEGSKA (reference sequence). The CDR3 nucleotides read TGCAGTGCTAGAGTAGACGACAGTTACTCCTACGAGCAGTACTTC. Translation: CSARVDDSYSYEQYF.

This sequence joins TRBV27 and TRBJ1-2, with a tentative D call TRBD1 (6 bases). This CDR3 spans 15 amino acids. The V end lost 5 bases, the J end lost 14 bases, and 27 bases lay between the germline ends. In germline, CDR1 is MNHEY, CDR2 SMNVEV (reference sequence). In DNA, the CDR3 is TGTGCCAGCAGTCCCGGGCTGCCCGGGGGCAAAGGAAATACCTTC. Translated, it gives CASSPGLPGGKGNTF.

This chain joins TRBV29-1 and TRBJ2-7; 10 bases match TRBD1. Germline V gives CDR1 SQVTM, CDR2 ANQGSEA. The CDR3 has 13 residues. J lost 6 bases, V lost 3 bases, and 5 bases had no gene match. The CDR3 loop is CSVDLTGGGEQYF. DNA for the CDR3: TGCAGCGTTGACCTGACAGGGGGCGGCGAGCAGTACTTC.

This clonotype was recorded a few times. This chain connects TRBV10-2 to TRBJ1-2; the match to TRBD1 covers 7 bases. Per the germline V gene, CDR1 is WSHSY and CDR2 is SAAADI. J was trimmed by 6 bases and V by 10 bases; bases with no gene match: 20. The length of the CDR3 is 16 residues. The CDR3 reads CATSNEGDSRLHGYTF. CDR3 DNA sequence: TGCGCCACCTCGAACGAGGGGGACAGTCGCCTCCATGGCTACACCTTC.

The chain joins TRBV27 to TRBJ2-7; tentatively, D is TRBD2 (6 bases). The CDR3 totals 14 residues. Germline V CDR1 and CDR2: MNHEY, SMNVEV (reference sequence). With 3 bases removed from V and 5 bases from J, the gap between germline ends came to 14 bases. CDR3 sequence (DNA): TGTGCCAGCAGTTTCCGGGACTTCAAGGACGAGCAGTACTTC. Encoded protein: CASSFRDFKDEQYF.